The sequence of this T cell receptor (beta chain) was determined in a study of T cells in Graves' hyperthyroidism and ophthalmopathy. In its sample, this clonotype was seen a few times. Amplification of TCR beta CDR3 regions used RNA as the template. First-round RT-PCR with HTBI primers amplified the TCR CDR3 region. A single record per CDR3 protein comes from TCRdb applying MiXCR to the multiplex PCR reads. The repertoire includes a few hundred thousand distinct CDR3 sequences, less than 25% of them detected once, and approximately 49% sits in the top ten. Germline-derived CDR1 and CDR2 are LNHDA and SQIVND (reference sequence). The ends lost 3 bases at V and 2 bases at J; junction bases unmatched: 3. There are 15 residues in the CDR3. The authors took PBMCs from 10 ml fresh peripheral blood.

The chain couples TRBV19 to TRBJ2-1; 8 bases fit TRBD2. The source material was blood. The origin of this receptor is a woman in her seventies with Graves' ophthalmopathy. The CDR3 DNA reads as TGTGCCAGTAGTATCAGCGGGAGACCCTACAATGAGCAGTTCTTC. Translation gives CASSISGRPYNEQFF.